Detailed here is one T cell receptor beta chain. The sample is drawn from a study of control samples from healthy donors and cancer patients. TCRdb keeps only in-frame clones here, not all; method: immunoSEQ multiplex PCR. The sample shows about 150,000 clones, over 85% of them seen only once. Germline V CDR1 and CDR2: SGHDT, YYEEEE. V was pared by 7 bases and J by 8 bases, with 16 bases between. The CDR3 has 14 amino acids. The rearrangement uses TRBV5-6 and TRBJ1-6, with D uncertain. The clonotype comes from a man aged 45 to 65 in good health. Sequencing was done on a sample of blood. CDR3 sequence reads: CASRAGFMHSPLHF. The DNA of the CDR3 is TGTGCCAGCCGGGCCGGGTTTATGCATTCACCCCTCCACTTT.